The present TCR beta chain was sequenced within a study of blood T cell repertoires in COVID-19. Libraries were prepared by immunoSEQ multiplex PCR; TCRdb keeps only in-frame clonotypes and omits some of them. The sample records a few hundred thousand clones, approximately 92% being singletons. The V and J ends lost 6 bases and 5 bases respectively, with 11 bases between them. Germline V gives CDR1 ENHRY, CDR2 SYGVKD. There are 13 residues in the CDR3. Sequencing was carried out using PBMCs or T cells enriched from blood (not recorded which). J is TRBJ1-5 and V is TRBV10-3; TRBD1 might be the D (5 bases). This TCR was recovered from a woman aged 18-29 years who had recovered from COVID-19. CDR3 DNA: TGTGCCATCAGGGGTTCGGGGGATCAGCCCCAGCATTTT. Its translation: CAIRGSGDQPQHF.